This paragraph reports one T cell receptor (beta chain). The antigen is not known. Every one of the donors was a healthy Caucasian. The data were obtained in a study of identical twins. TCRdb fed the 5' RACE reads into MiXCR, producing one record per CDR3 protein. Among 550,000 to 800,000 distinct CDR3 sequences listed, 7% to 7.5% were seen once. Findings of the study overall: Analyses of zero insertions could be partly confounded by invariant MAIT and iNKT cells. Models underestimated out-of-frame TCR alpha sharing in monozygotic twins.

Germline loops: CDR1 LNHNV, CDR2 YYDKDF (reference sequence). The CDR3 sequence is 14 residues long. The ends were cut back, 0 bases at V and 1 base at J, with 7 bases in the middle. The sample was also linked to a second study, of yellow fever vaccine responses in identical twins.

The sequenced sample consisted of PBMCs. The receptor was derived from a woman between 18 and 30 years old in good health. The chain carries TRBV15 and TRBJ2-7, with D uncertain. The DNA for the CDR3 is TGTGCCACCAGCAGAGAAACCTTATCCTACGAGCAGTACTTC. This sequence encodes CATSRETLSYEQYF.